Here is one TCR beta chain with its context. These data originate in a study of cytomegalovirus exposure and HLA in healthy donors. The PCR was carried out with 60 Vbeta primers and 13 Jbeta primers. Sequenced by immunoSEQ multiplex PCR; TCRdb stores in-frame clones only, minus some. The data show about 150,000 clones, around 80% seen once. The V gene's germline CDR1 is SGHRS and CDR2 YFSETQ. V was trimmed by 4 bases and J by 1 base, leaving 12 bases between them. There are 15 residues in the CDR3. This sequence originates from a man younger than 45 in good health and CMV-seronegative. The sample taken for sequencing was PBMCs. This chain uses TRBV5-1 with TRBJ2-1; perhaps TRBD2 as D (5 bases). CDR3 residues: CASSPTSFSYNEQFF. Here the CDR3 DNA reads TGCGCCAGCAGCCCCACTAGTTTTTCCTACAATGAGCAGTTCTTC.